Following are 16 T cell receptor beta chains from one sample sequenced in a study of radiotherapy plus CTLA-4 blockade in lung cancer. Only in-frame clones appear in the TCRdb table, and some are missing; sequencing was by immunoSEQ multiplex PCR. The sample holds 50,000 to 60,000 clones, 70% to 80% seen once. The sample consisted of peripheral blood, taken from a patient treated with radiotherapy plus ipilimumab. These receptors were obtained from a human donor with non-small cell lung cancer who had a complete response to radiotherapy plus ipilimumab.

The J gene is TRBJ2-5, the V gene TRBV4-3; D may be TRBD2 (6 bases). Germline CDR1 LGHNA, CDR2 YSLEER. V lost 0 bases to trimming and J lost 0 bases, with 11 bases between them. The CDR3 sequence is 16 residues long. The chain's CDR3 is CASSQEAGRDQETQYF. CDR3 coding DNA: TGCGCCAGCAGCCAAGAAGCGGGCAGGGACCAAGAGACCCAGTACTTC.

In DNA, the CDR3 is TGTGCCTGGAGTGGGTTTGGGCTAACTGGAAACATTCAGTACTTC. Its protein is CAWSGFGLTGNIQYF. V usage is TRBV30 and J usage is TRBJ2-4; D not resolved. The CDR3 loop spans 15 amino acids. The germline V and J ends were trimmed by 1 base and 6 bases, with 16 bases remaining between them. Germline V CDR1 and CDR2: GTSNPN, SVGIG (reference sequence).

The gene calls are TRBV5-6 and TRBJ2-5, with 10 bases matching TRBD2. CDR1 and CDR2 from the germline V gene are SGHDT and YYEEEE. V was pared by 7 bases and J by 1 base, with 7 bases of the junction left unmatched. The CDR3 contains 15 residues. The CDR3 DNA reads TGTGCCAGCTCGGGGCCTAGCGGGGGCCAAGAGACCCAGTACTTC. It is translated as CASSGPSGGQETQYF.

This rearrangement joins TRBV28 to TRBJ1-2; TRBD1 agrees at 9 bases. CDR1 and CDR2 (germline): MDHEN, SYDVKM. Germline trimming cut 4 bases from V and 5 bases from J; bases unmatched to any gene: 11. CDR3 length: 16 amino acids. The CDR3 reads CASSSGGPGQGYGYTF. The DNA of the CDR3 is TGTGCCAGCAGTTCCGGGGGTCCGGGACAGGGATATGGCTACACCTTC.

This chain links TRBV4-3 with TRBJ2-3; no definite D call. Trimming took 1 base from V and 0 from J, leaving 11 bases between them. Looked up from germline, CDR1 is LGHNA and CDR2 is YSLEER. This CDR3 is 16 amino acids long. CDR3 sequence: CASSQGAQFSTDTQYF. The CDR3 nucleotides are TGCGCCAGCAGCCAAGGGGCGCAATTTAGCACAGATACGCAGTATTTT.

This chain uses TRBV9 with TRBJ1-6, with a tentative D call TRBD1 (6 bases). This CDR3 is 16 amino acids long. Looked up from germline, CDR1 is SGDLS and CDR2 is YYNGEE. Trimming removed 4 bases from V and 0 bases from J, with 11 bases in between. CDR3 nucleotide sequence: TGTGCCAGCAGCCTAGGACAGAGCTCCTATAATTCACCCCTCCACTTT. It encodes CASSLGQSSYNSPLHF.

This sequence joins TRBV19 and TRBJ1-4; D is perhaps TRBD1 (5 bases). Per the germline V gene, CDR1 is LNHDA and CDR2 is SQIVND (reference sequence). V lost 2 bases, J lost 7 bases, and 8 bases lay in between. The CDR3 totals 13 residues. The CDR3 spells CASSIRQSEKLFF. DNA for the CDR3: TGTGCCAGTAGTATAAGACAGTCTGAAAAACTGTTTTTT. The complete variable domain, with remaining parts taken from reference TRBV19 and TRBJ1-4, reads DGGITQSPKYLFRKEGQNVTLSCEQNLNHDAMYWYRQDPGQGLRLIYYSQIVNDFQKGDIAEGYSVSREKKESFPLTVTSAQKNPTAFYLCASSIRQSEKLFFGSGTQLSVL.

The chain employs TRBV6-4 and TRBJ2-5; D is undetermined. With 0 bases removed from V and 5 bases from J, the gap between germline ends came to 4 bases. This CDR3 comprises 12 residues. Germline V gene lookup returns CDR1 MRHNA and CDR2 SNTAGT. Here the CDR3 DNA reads TGTGCCAGCAGTGACTCGAGCGAGACCCAGTACTTC. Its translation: CASSDSSETQYF.

DNA of the CDR3: TGCGCCAGCAGCCAAGGACGCGGGAGAGGATACAATGAGCAGTTCTTC. Protein sequence: CASSQGRGRGYNEQFF. The J gene is TRBJ2-1, the V gene TRBV4-1; 7 nucleotides match TRBD2. The germline V gene has CDR1 MGHRA and CDR2 YSYEKL. V shed 1 base and J 4 bases; nucleotides not matched to a gene: 7. The CDR3 runs 16 residues.

CDR3 bases: TGTGCCTGGAGTGTACTCCGGACAGGGGGCTATGGCTACACCTTC. Translation: CAWSVLRTGGYGYTF. This chain uses TRBV30 with TRBJ1-2, with TRBD1 matching over 10 bases. CDR1 and CDR2 (germline): GTSNPN, SVGIG (reference sequence). This CDR3 is built from 15 residues. The V gene end was trimmed by 0 bases and the J gene end by 4 bases; junction bases not matched to a gene: 5.

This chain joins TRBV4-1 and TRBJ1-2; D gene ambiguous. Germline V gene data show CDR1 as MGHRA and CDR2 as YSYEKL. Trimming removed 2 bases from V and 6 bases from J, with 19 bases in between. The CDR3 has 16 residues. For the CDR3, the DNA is TGCGCCAGCAGCCAAACGGTCCTGAGGGCTGGGGATGGCTACACCTTC. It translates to CASSQTVLRAGDGYTF.

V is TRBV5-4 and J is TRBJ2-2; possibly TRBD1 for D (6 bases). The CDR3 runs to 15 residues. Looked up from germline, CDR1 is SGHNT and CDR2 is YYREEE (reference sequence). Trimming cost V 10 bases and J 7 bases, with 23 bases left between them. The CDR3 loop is CALSREGVKIGELFF. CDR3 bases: TGTGCCTTATCCCGTGAGGGGGTTAAAATCGGGGAGCTGTTTTTT.

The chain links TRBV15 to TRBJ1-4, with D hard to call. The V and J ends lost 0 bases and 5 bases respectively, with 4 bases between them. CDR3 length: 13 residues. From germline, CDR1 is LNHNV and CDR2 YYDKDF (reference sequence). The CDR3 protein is CATSRDLNEKLFF. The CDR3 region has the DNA TGTGCCACCAGCAGAGATCTGAATGAAAAACTGTTTTTT.

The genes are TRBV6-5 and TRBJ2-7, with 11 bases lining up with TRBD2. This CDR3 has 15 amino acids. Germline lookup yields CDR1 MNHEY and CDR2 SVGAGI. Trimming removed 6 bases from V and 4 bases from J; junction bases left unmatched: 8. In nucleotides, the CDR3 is TGTGCCAGCAGCCCTGGGACTAGCGGACGATACGAGCAGTACGTC. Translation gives CASSPGTSGRYEQYV.

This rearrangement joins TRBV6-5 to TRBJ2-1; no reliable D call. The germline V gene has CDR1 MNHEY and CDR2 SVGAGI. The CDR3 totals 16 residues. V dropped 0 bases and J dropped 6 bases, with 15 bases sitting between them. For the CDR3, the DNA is TGTGCCAGCAGTTACTCGAACCAGTTACCCCTCAATGAGCAGTTCTTC. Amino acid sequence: CASSYSNQLPLNEQFF.

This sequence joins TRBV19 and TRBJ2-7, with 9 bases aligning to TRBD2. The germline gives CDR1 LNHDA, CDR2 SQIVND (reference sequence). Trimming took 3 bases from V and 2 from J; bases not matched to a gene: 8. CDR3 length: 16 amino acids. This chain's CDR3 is CASSMLAGSPTYEQYF. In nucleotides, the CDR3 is TGTGCCAGTAGTATGCTAGCGGGGAGCCCTACCTACGAGCAGTACTTC.